This T cell receptor (beta chain) emerged from a study of PD-1 blockade in classical Hodgkin lymphoma (dated by TCRdb to 2018 to 2021). Turning to the overall study: Nivolumab dosing was 3 mg/kg intravenously every 2 weeks, continuing until either disease progression or unacceptable toxicity. The study used TCR beta sequencing and CyTOF to define a peripheral blood immune signature of response to PD-1 blockade in classical Hodgkin lymphoma. What the authors observed across the whole study: Patients starting nivolumab less than 1 year after ASCT had lower diversity and were excluded from later analyses to avoid confounding by immune reconstitution. The study was limited to a single clinical trial cohort, and causes of repertoire differences, possibly disease activity or prior therapy, remained undefined. Among trial patients, those achieving complete response had baseline diversity similar to that of newly diagnosed patients, while diversity was significantly lower in partial responders and progressors. Newly diagnosed patients were reported to have lower baseline TCR diversity than healthy donors, and relapsed/refractory patients were reported to have lower baseline TCR diversity still. A significant rise by C4D1 was seen in CD4+ but not CD8+ TCR diversity (p=0.0027 vs p=0.16), with the rise being most apparent in complete responders (p=0.02).

The Qiagen DNeasy kit was used to extract genomic DNA from unsorted PBMCs and from the negatively selected CD4+ and CD8+ fractions. TCR beta CDR3 regions were subjected to amplification by immunoSEQ multiplex PCR with primers that anneal to V and J segments. A synthetic immune receptor repertoire was used to minimize amplification bias, and any residual bias was removed computationally once sequencing was done. Per the source publication's procedure: Custom Python scripts were used to quantify repertoire diversity as the Shannon entropy index. Unsorted, CD4+ and CD8+ repertoires were analyzed separately, except in combined analyses where CD4+ and CD8+ sequences were merged in silico. Clonal expansion was defined as a frequency increase of at least 2-fold after treatment compared with C1D1, and clones undetected at baseline were assigned a pseudocount of 0.5. Singleton clones were defined as clones with 0 or 1 copy at C1D1, and non-singleton clones were defined as clones with 2 or more copies. Clones expanded in unsorted samples were assigned a CD4+, CD8+ or unknown annotation through matching of protein sequences in sorted samples from the same patient. Wilcoxon tests on paired samples were used to test diversity changes from C1D1 to C4D1. What TCRdb holds here is the immuneACCESS table cut down to in-frame rearrangements. Part of the clones is not present; checked against another copy, under half of the missing clones reflect an unresolved V gene, and the others are unexplained. The DNA gave D and trimming, while V, J and clone size come from that table. A total of about 11,000 clones appear in this sample, approximately 84% of them only once. The ten largest make up approximately 5% of the sample.

As to this clone: Its antigen is still unknown. It has no much larger one-base neighbor in the sample; base qualities were not kept.

The sample's time point label, in plain terms: cycle 2 day 1 (C2D1) of nivolumab. Every trial patient had relapsed after autologous stem cell transplantation, and cohorts A, B and C differed in prior brentuximab vedotin exposure. The trial cohort included 50 to 70 patients with relapsed/refractory classical Hodgkin lymphoma, and each patient had a best overall response of complete response, partial response or progressive disease. In the multi-cohort phase II CheckMate 205 trial, trial patients received single-agent nivolumab. Best overall response was determined by an independent review committee according to the 2007 International Working Group response criteria. Trial PBMCs were collected immediately before nivolumab initiation (C1D1) and during therapy at cycle 2 day 1 and cycle 4 day 1. Peripheral blood was collected in 8 mL Vacutainer Cell Preparation Tubes, from which PBMCs were isolated by centrifugation and then cryopreserved.

V is pruned by 4 bases and J by 2 bases, leaving 9 bases of the junction without a gene match. Measured from the cysteine to the phenylalanine, the CDR3 is 16 residues long. Only the CDR3 DNA is retained, 48 bases long and in frame from the first base. CDR1 SGHNT and CDR2 YYREEE were looked up in the germline V gene (reference sequence). The specimen comprised peripheral blood mononuclear cells (PBMCs), sampled before the second cycle of nivolumab. The TCR sequence derives from a human donor with classical Hodgkin lymphoma. The sequence is built from TRBV5-4 and TRBJ2-1, with 7 central nucleotides matching TRBD1. The nucleotides are TGTGCCAGCAGCCGTAGGGGGCAGGGGCCCTACAATGAGCAGTTCTTC. This yields the protein CASSRRGQGPYNEQFF.